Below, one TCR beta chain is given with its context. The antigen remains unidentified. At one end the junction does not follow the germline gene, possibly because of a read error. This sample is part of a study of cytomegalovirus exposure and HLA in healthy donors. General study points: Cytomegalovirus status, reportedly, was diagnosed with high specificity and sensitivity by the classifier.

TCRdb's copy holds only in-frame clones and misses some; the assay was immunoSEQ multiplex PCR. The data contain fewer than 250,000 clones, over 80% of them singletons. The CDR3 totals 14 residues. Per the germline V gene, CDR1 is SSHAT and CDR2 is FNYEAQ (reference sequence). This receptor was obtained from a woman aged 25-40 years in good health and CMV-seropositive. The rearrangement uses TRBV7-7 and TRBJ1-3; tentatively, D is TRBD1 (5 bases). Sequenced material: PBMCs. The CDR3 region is CASSRQPGENTIYF. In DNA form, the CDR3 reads TGTGCTAGCAGTCGACAGCCTGGTGAAAACACCATATATTTT.